This entry concerns a single T cell receptor beta chain. The antigen remains unidentified. Sequenced by immunoSEQ multiplex PCR; TCRdb stores in-frame clones only, minus some. The sample shows under 9,500 clones, about 88% of them seen only once. PRAID featured prominent immunodeficiency. This specimen comes from a study of stem cell transplantation in POMP-related autoinflammatory disease. About the study: Before transplant: CD4+ naive skewing, low CD8+ proportions, reduced cytokine secretion. Regarding the study as a whole: Across all analyzed T-cell subsets, patients with PRAID tended toward reduced diversity and increased clonality. In PRAID patients, the number of distinct TRB V-J gene pairings was restricted.

From germline, CDR1 is WSHSY and CDR2 SAAADI. V lost 7 bases to trimming and J lost 8 bases, with 11 bases between them. CDR3 size: 11 residues. The receptor was derived from a human patient with POMP-related autoinflammation and immune dysregulation (PRAID). Some T cells may originate from the graft donor. The chain uses TRBV10-2 and TRBJ1-2, with no clear D. The sample here was CD8+ T cells from PBMCs, taken after stem cell transplantation. CDR3 amino acids: CASKTELGYTF. CDR3 sequence (DNA): TGCGCCAGCAAAACGGAGCTGGGCTACACCTTC.